This T cell receptor beta chain was retrieved from a study of T cell responses to AZD1222 COVID-19 vaccine. Study-wide results and caveats: Within unmutated variant regions lay the reported targets of nearly half of spike-specific TCRs.

The CDR3 totals 13 residues. Trimming stripped 0 bases from V and 7 bases from J, with 7 bases between. Germline-derived CDR1 and CDR2 are SGHKS and YYEKEE (reference sequence). Assay: immunoSEQ multiplex PCR; the TCRdb copy retains only in-frame clones and omits some. The data show some 170,000 clones, 85% to 90% seen once. About this clone: Its antigen is not known.

Material: peripheral blood, obtained on day 0 of AZD1222 vaccination. The clonotype comes from an adult in good health. The chain recombines TRBV5-5 with TRBJ1-4, with D unresolved. CDR3 sequence reads: CASSLGVVEKLFF. In DNA, the CDR3 is TGTGCCAGCAGCTTGGGGGTCGTTGAAAAACTGTTTTTT.